This T cell receptor (beta chain) was captured in a study of shared clonotypes between healthy human individuals. At a deep level, the assay was run. Libraries were prepared by immunoSEQ multiplex PCR; TCRdb keeps only in-frame clonotypes and omits some of them. Of 2,100,000 or so clones in the sample, approximately 96% were seen once. In the CD4+ fraction, cells were divided into CD45RA+ naive and CD45RA-negative memory subsets. Germline lookup yields CDR1 GTSNPN and CDR2 SVGIG (reference sequence). This CDR3 has 13 residues. V shed 4 bases and J 3 bases; nucleotides not matched to a gene: 5. Sequenced: naive CD4+ T cells sorted from blood. Subset defined: CD45RA+ positively selected. V is TRBV30 and J is TRBJ2-7, with 8 bases aligning to TRBD1. This receptor was taken from a man aged 18 to 29 in good health. CDR3 amino acids: CAWTYRGIYEQYF. The CDR3 DNA sequence: TGTGCCTGGACCTACAGGGGGATCTACGAGCAGTACTTC.